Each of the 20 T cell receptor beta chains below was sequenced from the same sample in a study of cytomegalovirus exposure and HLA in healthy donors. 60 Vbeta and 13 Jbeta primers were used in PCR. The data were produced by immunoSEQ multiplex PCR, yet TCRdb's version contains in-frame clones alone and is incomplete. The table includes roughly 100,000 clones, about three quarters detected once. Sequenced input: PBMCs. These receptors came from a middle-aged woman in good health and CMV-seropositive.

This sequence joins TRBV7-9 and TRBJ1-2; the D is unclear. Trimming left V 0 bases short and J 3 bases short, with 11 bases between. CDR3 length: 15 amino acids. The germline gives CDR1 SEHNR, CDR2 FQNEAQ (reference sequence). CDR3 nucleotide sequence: TGTGCCAGCAGCTTAGCACAGCCCCTCCACTATGGCTACACCTTC. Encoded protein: CASSLAQPLHYGYTF.

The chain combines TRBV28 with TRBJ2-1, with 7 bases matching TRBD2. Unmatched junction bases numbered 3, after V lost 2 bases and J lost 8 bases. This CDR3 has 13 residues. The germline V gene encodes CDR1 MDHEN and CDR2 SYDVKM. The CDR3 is CASSLDGRHEQFF. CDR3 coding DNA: TGTGCCAGCAGTTTAGACGGGAGGCATGAGCAGTTCTTC.

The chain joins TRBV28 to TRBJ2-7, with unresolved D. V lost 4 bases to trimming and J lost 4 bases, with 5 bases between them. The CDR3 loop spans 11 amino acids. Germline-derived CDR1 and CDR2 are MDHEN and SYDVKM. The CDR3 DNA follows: TGTGCCAGCAGTTCAAAATACGAGCAGTACTTC. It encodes CASSSKYEQYF.

The CDR3 spells CASSLDRSSGALKGQYF. The CDR3 region has the DNA TGTGCCAGCAGCTTAGATCGCTCTAGCGGGGCCCTTAAGGGGCAGTATTTT. The chain employs TRBV11-2 and TRBJ2-3; 9 positions agree with TRBD2. The length of the CDR3 is 17 residues. Per germline, CDR1 SGHAT and CDR2 FQNNGV. The V segment lost 0 bases and the J segment 11 bases; nucleotides outside the gene matches: 15.

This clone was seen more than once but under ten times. The CDR3 here is CASSVVSGQGNEQYF. CDR3 DNA sequence: TGTGCCAGCAGTGTCGTCTCCGGACAGGGAAACGAGCAGTACTTC. The rearrangement uses TRBV25-1 and TRBJ2-7; TRBD1 aligns across 8 bases. Germline assignment: CDR1 MGHDK and CDR2 SYGVNS. With 4 bases clipped from V and 5 bases from J, the junction kept 10 bases outside the gene matches. This CDR3 comprises 15 residues.

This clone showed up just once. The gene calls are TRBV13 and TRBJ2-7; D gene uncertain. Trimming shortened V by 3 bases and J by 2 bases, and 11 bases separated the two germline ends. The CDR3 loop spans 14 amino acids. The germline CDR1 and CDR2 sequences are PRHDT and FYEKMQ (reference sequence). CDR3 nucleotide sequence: TGTGCCAGCAGCTTGGCAGGAAGAACCTACGAGCAGTACTTC. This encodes CASSLAGRTYEQYF.

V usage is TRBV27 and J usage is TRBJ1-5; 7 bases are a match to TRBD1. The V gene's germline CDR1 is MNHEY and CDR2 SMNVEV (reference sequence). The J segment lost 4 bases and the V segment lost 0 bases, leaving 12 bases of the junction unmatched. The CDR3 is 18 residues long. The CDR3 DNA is TGTGCCAGCAGTTTATCCTTTGACAGGGCCCCAGGGAATCAGCCCCAGCATTTT. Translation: CASSLSFDRAPGNQPQHF.

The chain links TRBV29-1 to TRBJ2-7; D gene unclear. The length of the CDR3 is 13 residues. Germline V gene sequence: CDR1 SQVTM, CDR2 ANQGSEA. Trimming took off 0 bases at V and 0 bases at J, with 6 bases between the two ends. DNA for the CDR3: TGCAGCGTTGAAGAGAACACCTCCTACGAGCAGTACTTC. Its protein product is CSVEENTSYEQYF.

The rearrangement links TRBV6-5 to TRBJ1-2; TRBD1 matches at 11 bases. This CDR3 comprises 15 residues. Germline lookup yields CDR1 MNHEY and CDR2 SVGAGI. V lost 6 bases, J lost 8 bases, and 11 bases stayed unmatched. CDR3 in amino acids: CASRPPDRGPQGYTF. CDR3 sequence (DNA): TGTGCCAGCAGACCCCCGGACAGGGGGCCACAAGGCTACACCTTC.

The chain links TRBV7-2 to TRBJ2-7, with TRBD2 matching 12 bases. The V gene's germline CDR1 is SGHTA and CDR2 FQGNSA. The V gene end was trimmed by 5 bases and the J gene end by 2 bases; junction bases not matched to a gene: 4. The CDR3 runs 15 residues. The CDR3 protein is CASSPTSGGPYEQYF. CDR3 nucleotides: TGTGCCAGCAGCCCGACTAGCGGGGGCCCCTACGAGCAGTACTTC.

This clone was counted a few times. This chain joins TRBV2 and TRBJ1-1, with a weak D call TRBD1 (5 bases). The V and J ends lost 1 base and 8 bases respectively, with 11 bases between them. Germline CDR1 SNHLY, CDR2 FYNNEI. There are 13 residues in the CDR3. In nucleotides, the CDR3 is TGTGCCAGCAGTGAAGTGTCAGGGTCCGAAGCTTTCTTT. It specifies CASSEVSGSEAFF.

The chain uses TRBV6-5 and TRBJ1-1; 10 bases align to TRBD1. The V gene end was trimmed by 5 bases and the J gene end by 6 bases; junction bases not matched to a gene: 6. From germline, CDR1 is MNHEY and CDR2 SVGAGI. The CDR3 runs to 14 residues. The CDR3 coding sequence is TGTGCCAGCAGTCCGCGACAGGGGGCGGCTGAAGCTTTCTTT. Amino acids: CASSPRQGAAEAFF.

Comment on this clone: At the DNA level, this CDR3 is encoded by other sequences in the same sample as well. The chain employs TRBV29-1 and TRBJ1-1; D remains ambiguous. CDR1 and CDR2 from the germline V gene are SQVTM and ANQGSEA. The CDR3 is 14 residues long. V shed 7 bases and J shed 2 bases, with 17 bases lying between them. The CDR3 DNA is TGCAGCGCAAAAAAGGCGCAGGAAAACACTGAAGCTTTCTTT. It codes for CSAKKAQENTEAFF.

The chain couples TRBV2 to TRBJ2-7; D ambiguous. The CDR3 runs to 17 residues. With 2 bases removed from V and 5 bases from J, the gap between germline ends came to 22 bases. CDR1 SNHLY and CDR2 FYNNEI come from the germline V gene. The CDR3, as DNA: TGTGCCAGCAGTGAATTCCCTAGTGTCTTTGCCGGCGACGAGCAGTACTTC. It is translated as CASSEFPSVFAGDEQYF.

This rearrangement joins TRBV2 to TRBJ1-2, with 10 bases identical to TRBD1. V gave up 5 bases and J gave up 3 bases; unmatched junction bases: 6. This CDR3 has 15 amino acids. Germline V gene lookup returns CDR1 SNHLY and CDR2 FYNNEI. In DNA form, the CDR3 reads TGTGCCAGCAGTTGGGACAGGGGCAGGGACTATGGCTACACCTTC. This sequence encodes CASSWDRGRDYGYTF.

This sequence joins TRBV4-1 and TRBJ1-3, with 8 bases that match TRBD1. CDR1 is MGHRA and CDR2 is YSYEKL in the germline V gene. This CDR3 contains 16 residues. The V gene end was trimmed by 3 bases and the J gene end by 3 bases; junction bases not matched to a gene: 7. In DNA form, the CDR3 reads TGCGCCAGCAGCCAGGGGACAGGCTTAGTTGGAAACACCATATATTTT. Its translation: CASSQGTGLVGNTIYF.

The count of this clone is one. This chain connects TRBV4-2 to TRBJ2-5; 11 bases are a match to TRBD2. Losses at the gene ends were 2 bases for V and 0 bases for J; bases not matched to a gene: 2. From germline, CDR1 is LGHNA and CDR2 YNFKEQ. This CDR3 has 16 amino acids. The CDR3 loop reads CASSQSSGGYQETQYF. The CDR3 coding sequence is TGTGCCAGCAGCCAATCTAGCGGGGGGTACCAAGAGACCCAGTACTTC.

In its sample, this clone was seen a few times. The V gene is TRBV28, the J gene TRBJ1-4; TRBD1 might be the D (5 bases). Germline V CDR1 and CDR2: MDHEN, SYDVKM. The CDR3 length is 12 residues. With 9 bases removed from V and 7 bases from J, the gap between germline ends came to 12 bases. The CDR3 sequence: CASRPGGEKLFF. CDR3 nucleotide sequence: TGTGCCAGTCGCCCGGGGGGTGAAAAACTGTTTTTT.

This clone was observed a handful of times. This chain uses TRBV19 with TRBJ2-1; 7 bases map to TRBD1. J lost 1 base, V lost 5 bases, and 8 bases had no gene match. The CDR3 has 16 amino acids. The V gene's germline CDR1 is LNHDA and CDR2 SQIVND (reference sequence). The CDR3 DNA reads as TGTGCCAGTAGTCCCGGACAGGCCCTTTCCTACAATGAGCAGTTCTTC. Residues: CASSPGQALSYNEQFF.

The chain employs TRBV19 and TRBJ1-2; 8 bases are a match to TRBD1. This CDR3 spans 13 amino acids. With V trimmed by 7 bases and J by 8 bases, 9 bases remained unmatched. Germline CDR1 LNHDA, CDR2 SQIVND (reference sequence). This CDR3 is CASIPSTGGGYTF. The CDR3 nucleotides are TGTGCCAGTATTCCATCAACAGGGGGGGGCTACACCTTC. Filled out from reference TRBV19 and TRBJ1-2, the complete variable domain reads DGGITQSPKYLFRKEGQNVTLSCEQNLNHDAMYWYRQDPGQGLRLIYYSQIVNDFQKGDIAEGYSVSREKKESFPLTVTSAQKNPTAFYLCASIPSTGGGYTFGSGTRLTVV.